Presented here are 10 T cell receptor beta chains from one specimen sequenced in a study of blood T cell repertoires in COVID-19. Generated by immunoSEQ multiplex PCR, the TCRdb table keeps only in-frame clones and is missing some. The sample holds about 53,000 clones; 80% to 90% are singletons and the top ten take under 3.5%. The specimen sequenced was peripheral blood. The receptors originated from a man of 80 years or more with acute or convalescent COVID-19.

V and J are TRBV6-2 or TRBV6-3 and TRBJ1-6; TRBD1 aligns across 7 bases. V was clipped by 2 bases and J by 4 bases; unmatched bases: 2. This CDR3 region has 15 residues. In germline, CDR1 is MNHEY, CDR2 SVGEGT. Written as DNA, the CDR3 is TGTGCCAGCAGTTACCTACAGGGGTATAATTCACCCCTCCACTTT. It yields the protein CASSYLQGYNSPLHF.

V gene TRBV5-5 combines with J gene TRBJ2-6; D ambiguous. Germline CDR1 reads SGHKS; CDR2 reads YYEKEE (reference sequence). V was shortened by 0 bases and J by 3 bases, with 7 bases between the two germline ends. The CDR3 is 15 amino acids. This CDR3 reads CASSLGLSGANVLTF. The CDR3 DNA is TGTGCCAGCAGCTTGGGTCTAAGTGGGGCCAACGTCCTGACTTTC.

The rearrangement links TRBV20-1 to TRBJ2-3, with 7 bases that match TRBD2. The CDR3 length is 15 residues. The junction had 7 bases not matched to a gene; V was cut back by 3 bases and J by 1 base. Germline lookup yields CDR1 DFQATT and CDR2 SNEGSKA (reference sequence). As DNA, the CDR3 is TGCAGTGCTAGTCTTAGCGGGTTCGGCACAGATACGCAGTATTTT. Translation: CSASLSGFGTDTQYF.

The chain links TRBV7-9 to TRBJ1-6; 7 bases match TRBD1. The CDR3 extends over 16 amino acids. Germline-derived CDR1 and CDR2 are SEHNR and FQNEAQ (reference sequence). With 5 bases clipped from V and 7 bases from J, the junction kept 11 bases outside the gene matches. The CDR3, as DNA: TGTGCCAGCAGCCGGCGGACAGGAAAGGAAAATTCACCCCTCCACTTT. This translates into CASSRRTGKENSPLHF.

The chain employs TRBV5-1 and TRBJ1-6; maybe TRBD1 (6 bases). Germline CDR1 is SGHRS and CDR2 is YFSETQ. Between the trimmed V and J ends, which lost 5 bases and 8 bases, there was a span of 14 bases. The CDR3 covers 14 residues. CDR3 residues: CASRNGQYDSPLHF. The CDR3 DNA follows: TGCGCCAGCAGAAACGGACAGTACGATTCACCCCTCCACTTT.

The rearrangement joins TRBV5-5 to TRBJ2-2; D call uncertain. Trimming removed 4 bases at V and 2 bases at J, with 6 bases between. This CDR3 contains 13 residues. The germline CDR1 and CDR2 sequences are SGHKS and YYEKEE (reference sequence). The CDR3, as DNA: TGTGCCAGCAGCCCGTTTAACACCGGGGAGCTGTTTTTT. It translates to CASSPFNTGELFF.

The CDR3, as DNA: TGTGCCAGCAGCATACGGGACAGGGGTACTCCTGGGGCCAACGTCCTGACTTTC. Residues: CASSIRDRGTPGANVLTF. The chain carries TRBV9 and TRBJ2-6, with 10 bases lining up with TRBD1. CDR1 SGDLS and CDR2 YYNGEE come from the germline V gene. This CDR3 comprises 18 residues. The trim removed 4 bases at V and 2 bases at J, leaving 9 bases unmatched. Together with reference TRBV9 and TRBJ2-6, the CDR3 gives the full variable domain: DSGVTQTPKHLITATGQRVTLRCSPRSGDLSVYWYQQSLDQGLQFLIQYYNGEERAKGNILERFSAQQFPDLHSELNLSSLELGDSALYFCASSIRDRGTPGANVLTFGAGSRLTVL.

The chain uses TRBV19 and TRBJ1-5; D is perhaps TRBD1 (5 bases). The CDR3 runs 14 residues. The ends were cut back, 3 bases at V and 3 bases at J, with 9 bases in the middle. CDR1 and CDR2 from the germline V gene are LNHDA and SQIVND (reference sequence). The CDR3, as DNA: TGTGCCAGTAGTATCCAGGGTGTCAATCAGCCCCAGCATTTT. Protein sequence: CASSIQGVNQPQHF.

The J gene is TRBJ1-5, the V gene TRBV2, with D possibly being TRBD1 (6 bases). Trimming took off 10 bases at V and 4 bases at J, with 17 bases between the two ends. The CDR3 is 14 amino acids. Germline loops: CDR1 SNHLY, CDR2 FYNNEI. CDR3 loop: CATNPGTKNQPQHF. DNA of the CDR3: TGTGCCACCAACCCCGGGACAAAAAATCAGCCCCAGCATTTT.

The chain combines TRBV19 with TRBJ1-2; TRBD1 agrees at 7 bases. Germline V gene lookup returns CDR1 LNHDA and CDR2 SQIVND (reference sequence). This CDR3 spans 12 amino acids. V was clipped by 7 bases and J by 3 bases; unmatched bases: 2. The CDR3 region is CASTQGDYGYTF. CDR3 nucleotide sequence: TGTGCCAGTACTCAGGGGGACTATGGCTACACCTTC.